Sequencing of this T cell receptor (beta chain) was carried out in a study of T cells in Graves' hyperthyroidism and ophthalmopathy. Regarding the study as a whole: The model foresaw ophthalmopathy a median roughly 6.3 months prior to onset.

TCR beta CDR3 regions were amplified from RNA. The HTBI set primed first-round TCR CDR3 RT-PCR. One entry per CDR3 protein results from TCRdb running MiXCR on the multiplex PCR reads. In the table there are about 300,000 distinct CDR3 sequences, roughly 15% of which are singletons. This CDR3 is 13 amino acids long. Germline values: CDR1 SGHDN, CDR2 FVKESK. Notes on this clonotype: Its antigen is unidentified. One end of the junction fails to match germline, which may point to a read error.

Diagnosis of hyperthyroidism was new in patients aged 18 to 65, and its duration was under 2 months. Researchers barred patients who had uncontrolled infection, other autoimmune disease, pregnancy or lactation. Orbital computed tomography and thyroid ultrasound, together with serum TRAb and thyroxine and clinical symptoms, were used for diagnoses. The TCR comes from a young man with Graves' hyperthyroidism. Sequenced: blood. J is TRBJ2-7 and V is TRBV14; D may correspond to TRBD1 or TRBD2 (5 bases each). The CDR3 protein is CASSRDLSYEPYF. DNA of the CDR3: TGTGCCAGCAGCCGGGACCTCTCCTACGAGCCGTACTTC.